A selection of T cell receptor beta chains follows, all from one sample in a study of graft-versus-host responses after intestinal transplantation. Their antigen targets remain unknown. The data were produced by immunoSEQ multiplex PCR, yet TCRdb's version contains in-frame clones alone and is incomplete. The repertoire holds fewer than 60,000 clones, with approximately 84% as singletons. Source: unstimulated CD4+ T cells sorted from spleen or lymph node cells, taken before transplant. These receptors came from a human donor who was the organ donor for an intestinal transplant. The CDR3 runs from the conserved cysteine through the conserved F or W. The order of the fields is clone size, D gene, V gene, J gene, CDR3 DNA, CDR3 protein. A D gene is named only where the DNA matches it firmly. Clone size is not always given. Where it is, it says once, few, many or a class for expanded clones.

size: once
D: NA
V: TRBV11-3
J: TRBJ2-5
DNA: TGTGCCAGCAGCCCTAGGGGGCAAGAGACCCAGTACTTC
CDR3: CASSPRGQETQYF

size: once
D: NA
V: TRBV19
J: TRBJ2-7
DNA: TGTGCCAGTAGTATAGCAGCAGGGGACTACGAGCAGTACTTC
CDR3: CASSIAAGDYEQYF

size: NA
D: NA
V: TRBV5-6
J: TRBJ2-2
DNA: TGTGCCAGCAGCGCACCCCTCGGCCGGACGAACACCGGGGAGCTGTTTTTT
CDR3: CASSAPLGRTNTGELFF

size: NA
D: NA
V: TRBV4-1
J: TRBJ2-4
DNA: TGCGCCAGCAGCCAACTTATCGCCGGGACCAACATTCAGTACTTC
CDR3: CASSQLIAGTNIQYF

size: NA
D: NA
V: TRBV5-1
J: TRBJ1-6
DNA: TGCGCCAGCAGCTTGGCGTCAAATAATTCACCCCTCCACTTT
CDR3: CASSLASNNSPLHF

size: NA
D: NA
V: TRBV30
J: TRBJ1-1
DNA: TGTGCCTGGAGTGACGAGCGGGCGTTCCGCTTGAGGAACACTGAAGCTTTCTTT
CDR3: CAWSDERAFRLRNTEAFF

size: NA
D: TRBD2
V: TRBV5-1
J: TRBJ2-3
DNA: TGCGCCAGCAGCTTGACTAGCGGGAGGGCTGGAGATACGCAGTATTTT
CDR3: CASSLTSGRAGDTQYF

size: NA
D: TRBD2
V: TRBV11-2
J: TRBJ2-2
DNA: TGTGCCAGCAGCTTAAGGGCTAGCGGGAGGGGGAACACCGGGGAGCTGTTTTTT
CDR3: CASSLRASGRGNTGELFF

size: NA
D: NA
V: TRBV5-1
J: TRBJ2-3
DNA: TGCGCCAGCAGCTTGTACCGGCCCAGAGATACGCAGTATTTT
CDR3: CASSLYRPRDTQYF

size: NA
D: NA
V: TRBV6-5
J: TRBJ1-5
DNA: TGTGCCAGCAGTCACAAAGGGCCCCAGCATTTT
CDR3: CASSHKGPQHF

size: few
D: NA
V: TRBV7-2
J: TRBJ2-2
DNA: TGTGCCAGCAGCCTTAGCCTTTCGAACACCGGGGAGCTGTTTTTT
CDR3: CASSLSLSNTGELFF

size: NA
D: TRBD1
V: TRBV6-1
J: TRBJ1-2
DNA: TGTGCCAGCAGTGGGACAGGGAATGGCTACACCTTC
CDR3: CASSGTGNGYTF

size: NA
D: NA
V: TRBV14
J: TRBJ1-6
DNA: TGTGCCAGCAGCCAAGTGGGAGGGAGGAATTCACCCCTCCACTTT
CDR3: CASSQVGGRNSPLHF

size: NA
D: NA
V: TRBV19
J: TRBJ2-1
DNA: TGTGCCAGTAGTCGGGACGGGTCCTACAATGAGCAGTTCTTC
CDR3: CASSRDGSYNEQFF

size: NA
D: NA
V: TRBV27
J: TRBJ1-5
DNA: TGTGCCAGCACGCCCATGCCGTGGGGGAGTCAGCCCCAGCATTTT
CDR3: CASTPMPWGSQPQHF

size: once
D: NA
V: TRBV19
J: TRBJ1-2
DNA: TGTGCCAGTAGCGAGACACTTCTTAGCTACACCTTC
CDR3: CASSETLLSYTF

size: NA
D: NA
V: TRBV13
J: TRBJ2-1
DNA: TGTGCCAGCAGCTCGGGGCGGGACTGGCCCTACAATGAGCAGTTCTTC
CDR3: CASSSGRDWPYNEQFF

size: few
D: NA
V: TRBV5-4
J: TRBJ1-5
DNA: TGTGCCAGCAGCTTGGATAGCAATCAGCCCCAGCATTTT
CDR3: CASSLDSNQPQHF

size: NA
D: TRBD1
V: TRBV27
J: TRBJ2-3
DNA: TGTGCCAGCAGTAGGACAGGCCTCACAGATACGCAGTATTTT
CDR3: CASSRTGLTDTQYF

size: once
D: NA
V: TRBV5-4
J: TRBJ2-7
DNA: TGTGCCAGCAGCTCCGGGACGGTGGCCTACGAGCAGTACTTC
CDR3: CASSSGTVAYEQYF

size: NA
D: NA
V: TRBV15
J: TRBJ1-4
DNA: TGTGCCACCAGCGGGAGGGGTTACTATGAAAAACTGTTTTTT
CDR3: CATSGRGYYEKLFF

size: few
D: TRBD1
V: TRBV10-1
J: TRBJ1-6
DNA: TGCGCCAGCAGTGGGGACAGGGCGGGTCCCCTCCACTTT
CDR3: CASSGDRAGPLHF

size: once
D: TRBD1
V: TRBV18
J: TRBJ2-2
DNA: TGTGCCAGCTCACCCTTGCCGACAGGGGCTAGGAGCACCGGGGAGCTGTTTTTT
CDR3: CASSPLPTGARSTGELFF

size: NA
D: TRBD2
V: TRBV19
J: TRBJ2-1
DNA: TGTGCCAGTAGTATGGGTAGCGGGAGTATAAATGAGCAGTTCTTC
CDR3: CASSMGSGSINEQFF

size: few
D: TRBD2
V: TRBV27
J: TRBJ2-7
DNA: TGTGCCAGCAGTCCCAGACTAGCGGGAGGTTACGAGCAGTACTTC
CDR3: CASSPRLAGGYEQYF

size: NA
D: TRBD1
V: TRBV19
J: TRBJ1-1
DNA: TGTGCCAGTAGTATCGAGACAGGGGGTAACACTGAAGCTTTCTTT
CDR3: CASSIETGGNTEAFF

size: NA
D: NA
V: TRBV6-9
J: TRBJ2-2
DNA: TGTGCCAGCAGTTACAACACCGGGGAGCTGTTTTTT
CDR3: CASSYNTGELFF

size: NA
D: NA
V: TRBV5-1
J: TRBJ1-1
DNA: TGCGCCAGCAGCTTGGACTCGAACACTGAAGCTTTCTTT
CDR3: CASSLDSNTEAFF

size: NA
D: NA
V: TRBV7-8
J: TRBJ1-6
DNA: TGTGCCAGCAGCCTTGGATTTAGCTCCTATAATTCACCCCTCCACTTT
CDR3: CASSLGFSSYNSPLHF

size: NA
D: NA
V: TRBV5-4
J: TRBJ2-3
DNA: TGTGCCAGCAGCTTGGATAACCTCGGGACGCAGTATTTT
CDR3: CASSLDNLGTQYF

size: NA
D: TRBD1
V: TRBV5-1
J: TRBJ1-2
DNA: TGCGCCAGCAGAAAAGACAGGGCTGGGGGCTACACCTTC
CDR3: CASRKDRAGGYTF

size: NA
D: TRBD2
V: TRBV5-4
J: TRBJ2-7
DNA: TGTGCCAGCAGCTTTCTAGCGGGAGGGCGGCGCGAGCAGTACTTC
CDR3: CASSFLAGGRREQYF

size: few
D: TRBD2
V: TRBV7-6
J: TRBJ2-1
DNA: TGTGCCAGCAGCCCGGGGGGTGCGGGGGCCTACAATGAGCAGTTCTTC
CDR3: CASSPGGAGAYNEQFF

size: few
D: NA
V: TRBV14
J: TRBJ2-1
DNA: TGTGCCAGCAGCCAAGGTGGGGGGAGACGAAATGAGCAGTTCTTC
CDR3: CASSQGGGRRNEQFF

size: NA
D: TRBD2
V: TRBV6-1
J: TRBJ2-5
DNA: TGTGCCAGCAGTGAGGGACTAGTTGAAGGTTCGCGAGAGACCCAGTACTTC
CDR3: CASSEGLVEGSRETQYF

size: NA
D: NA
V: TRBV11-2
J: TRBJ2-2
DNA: TGTGCCAGCAGCTTGAAATTTACCGGGGAGCTGTTTTTT
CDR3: CASSLKFTGELFF

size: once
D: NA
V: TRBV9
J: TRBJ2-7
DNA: TGTGCCAGCAGCGTACGGACGGACTACGAGCAGTACTTC
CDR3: CASSVRTDYEQYF

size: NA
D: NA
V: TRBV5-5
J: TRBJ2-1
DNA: TGTGCCAGCAGCTCTGGAGCCGGCAATGAGCAGTTCTTC
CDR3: CASSSGAGNEQFF

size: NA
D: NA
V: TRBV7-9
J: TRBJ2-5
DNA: TGTGCCAGCAGCTTTGTCCCCCTGGAGACCCAGTACTTC
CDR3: CASSFVPLETQYF

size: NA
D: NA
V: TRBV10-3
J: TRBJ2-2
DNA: TGTGCCATACGTTTTGATGTCCTCGGGGAGCTGTTTTTT
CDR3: CAIRFDVLGELFF

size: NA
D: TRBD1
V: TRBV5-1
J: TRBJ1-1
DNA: TGCGCCAGCAGCTTGGAGGGACAGACAAACACTGAAGCTTTCTTT
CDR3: CASSLEGQTNTEAFF

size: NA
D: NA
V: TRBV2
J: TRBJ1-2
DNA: TGTGCCAGCAGTTATAAGGGAGACTATGGCTACACCTTC
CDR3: CASSYKGDYGYTF

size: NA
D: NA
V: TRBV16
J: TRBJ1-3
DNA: TGTGCCAGCAGCCAATCTAACGCTGGAAACACCATATATTTT
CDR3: CASSQSNAGNTIYF

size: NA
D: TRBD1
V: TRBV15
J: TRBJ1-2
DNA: TGTGCCACCAGCAGAGGGACAGGCGATGGCTACACCTTC
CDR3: CATSRGTGDGYTF

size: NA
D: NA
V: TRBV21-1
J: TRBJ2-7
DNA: TGTGCCAGCAGCAGCCCTGGAATTTACGAGCAGTACTTC
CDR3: CASSSPGIYEQYF

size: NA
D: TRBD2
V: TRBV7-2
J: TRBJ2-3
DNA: TGTGCCAGCAGCTTAGCGGCGGGGGAGAGCACAGATACGCAGTATTTT
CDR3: CASSLAAGESTDTQYF

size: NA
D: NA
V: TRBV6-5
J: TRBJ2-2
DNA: TGTGCCAGCAGACACGACAACACCGGGGAGCTGTTTTTT
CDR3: CASRHDNTGELFF

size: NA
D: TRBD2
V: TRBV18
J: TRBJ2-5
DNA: TGTGCCAGCTCACCTCGGACTAGCGGGACCTTCCAAGAGACCCAGTACTTC
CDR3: CASSPRTSGTFQETQYF

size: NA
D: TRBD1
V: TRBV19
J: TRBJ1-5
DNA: TGTGCCAGTAGTCCCCCCCCAGGGGGGTATCAGCCCCAGCATTTT
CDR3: CASSPPPGGYQPQHF

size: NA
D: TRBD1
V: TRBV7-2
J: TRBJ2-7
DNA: TGTGCCAGCAGGGATACAGGGGGCCCGATTCCGTACTTC
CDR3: CASRDTGGPIPYF

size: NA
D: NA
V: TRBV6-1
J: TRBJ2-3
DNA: TGTGCCAGCAGTGAGGCAAGGACAGTCACAGATACGCAGTATTTT
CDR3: CASSEARTVTDTQYF

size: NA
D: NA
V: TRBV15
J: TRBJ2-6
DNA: TGTGCCACCAGCAGAGATCTCCTCTCTGGGGCCAACGTCCTGACTTTC
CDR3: CATSRDLLSGANVLTF

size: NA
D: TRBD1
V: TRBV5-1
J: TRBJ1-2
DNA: TGCGCCAGCAGCTTGGACAGGGGGGGCAGTGGCTACACCTTC
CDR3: CASSLDRGGSGYTF

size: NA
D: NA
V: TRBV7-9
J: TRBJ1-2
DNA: TGTGCCAGCAGCTCCGGTGGCTACACCTTC
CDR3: CASSSGGYTF

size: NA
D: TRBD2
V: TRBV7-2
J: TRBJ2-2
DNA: TGTGCCAGCAGCCGAAGACTAGCGAGTAACACCGGGGAGCTGTTTTTT
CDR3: CASSRRLASNTGELFF

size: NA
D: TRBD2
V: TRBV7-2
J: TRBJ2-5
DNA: TGTGCCAGCAGCTCGGGGGGGGGCCATCAGACCCAGTACTTC
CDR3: CASSSGGGHQTQYF

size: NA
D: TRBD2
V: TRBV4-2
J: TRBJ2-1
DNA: TGTGCCAGCAGCCAAGGGGTTAGCGGGAGTAACAATGAGCAGTTCTTC
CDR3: CASSQGVSGSNNEQFF